Listed below are T cell receptor beta chains from one sample, sequenced in a study of breast tumors, draining lymph nodes, adjacent tissues. TCRdb redid the calling of the multiplex PCR reads with MiXCR, one entry per CDR3 protein. The data show 270,000 or so distinct CDR3 sequences, 30% seen once. Sequences were obtained from axillary lymph node tissue. The source of these receptors is a female donor with breast cancer. Some clones in this sample may be carry-over from other donors' samples. Each CDR3 is given with its conserved first and last residue. A D gene is named only where the DNA matches it firmly. Expanded clones get a size class; other rows say once, few or many, or leave the size out.

TRBJ1-2	.	TRBV11-3	many	TGTGCCAGCAGTTCCCTCACAGGGACATGGGATGGCTACACCTTC	CASSSLTGTWDGYTF
TRBJ2-1	.	TRBV28	.	TGTGCCACTCAATCGCCAGGGTCACCATACAATGAGCAGTTCTTC	CATQSPGSPYNEQFF
TRBJ2-7	.	TRBV7-9	many	TGTGCCAGCAGCTTAGGAGGTGGCTACTACGAGCAGTACTTC	CASSLGGGYYEQYF
TRBJ2-2	.	TRBV19	.	TGTGCCAGTACCCGGACAGACACCGTGAAGCTGTTTTTT	CASTRTDTVKLFF
TRBJ1-5	.	TRBV7-2	.	TGTGCCAGCGGCGTAGGTTTGAGCAGTCAGCCCCAGCATTTT	CASGVGLSSQPQHF
TRBJ2-2	TRBD2	TRBV5-1	.	TGCGCCTTAACGGGAGGGTTTCGGGGCACCGGGGAGCTGTTTTTT	CALTGGFRGTGELFF
TRBJ2-5	.	TRBV19	many	TGTGCCAGTAGTAACGCAGGGTTTTTGGAGACCCAGTACTTC	CASSNAGFLETQYF
TRBJ2-3	.	TRBV24-1	.	TGTGCCACCAGCGGGATGGGGCGGGATGGTTCCACAGATACGCAGTATTTT	CATSGMGRDGSTDTQYF
TRBJ1-2	.	TRBV7-9	many	TGTGCCAGCAGCTTAGGGCACGTTGAGGGCGGCTACACCTTC	CASSLGHVEGGYTF
TRBJ2-7	.	TRBV6-6	many	TGTGCCAGCAGTGCGAGCTCCTACGAGCAGTACTTC	CASSASSYEQYF
TRBJ2-6	.	TRBV9	.	TGTGCCAGCAGCGTAGAAAGGGGGGGTACCGGGGCCAACGTCCTGACTTTC	CASSVERGGTGANVLTF
TRBJ1-1	.	TRBV20-1	.	TGCAGTGCTAGTGTAGGGGGAGTGGGTGAAGCTTTCTTT	CSASVGGVGEAFF
TRBJ1-5	.	TRBV12-3/TRBV12-4	many	TGTGCCAGCAGTTTTGGGGATGGTCAGCCCCAGCATTTT	CASSFGDGQPQHF
TRBJ2-7	.	TRBV10-2	many	TGCGCCAGCAGCCACTCAGACCGTCCCTACGAGCAGTACTTC	CASSHSDRPYEQYF
TRBJ2-1	.	TRBV20-1	many	TGCAGTGCGGACAACGGGGTCGGCAGAACCAATGAGCAGTTCTTC	CSADNGVGRTNEQFF
TRBJ2-5	TRBD2	TRBV7-3	once	TGTGCCAGCAGCCCAACCCTACTAGCGTCCCAAGAGGCCCAGTGCTTC	CASSPTLLASQEAQCF
TRBJ1-6	.	TRBV25-1	.	TGTGCCAGCAGTGAAGGACACTATAATTCACCCCTCCACTTT	CASSEGHYNSPLHF
TRBJ2-2	TRBD2	TRBV5-8	.	TGTGCCAGCAGCACTAGCGGAGCGAACACCGGGGAGCTGTTTTTT	CASSTSGANTGELFF
TRBJ1-4	.	TRBV6-1	many	TGTGCGCATAACAGGGCCTTGAATGAAAAACTGTTTTTT	CAHNRALNEKLFF
TRBJ2-5	.	TRBV7-2	many	TGTGCCAGCAGCTTAGGTAGGGGGGAAGAGACCCAGTACTTC	CASSLGRGEETQYF
TRBJ2-1	.	TRBV5-4	.	TGTGCCAGCAGCTTGCGGGGGAGGAAAAACAGTGAGCAGTTCTTC	CASSLRGRKNSEQFF
TRBJ1-1	.	TRBV5-8	few	TGTGCCAGCAGCTTGTACAGGGAGGACACTGAAGCTTTCTTT	CASSLYREDTEAFF
TRBJ2-3	TRBD2	TRBV6-1	many	TGTGCCAGCAGTGACCCGGGACTAGCGGGAGTATGGGATACGCAGTATTTT	CASSDPGLAGVWDTQYF
TRBJ2-3	TRBD2	TRBV9	many	TGTGCCAGCAGCGTAGGGGGACTAGCGGCTACGTCGGCGCAGTATTTT	CASSVGGLAATSAQYF
TRBJ1-5	TRBD1	TRBV2	many	TGTGCCAGCAGTGCCACAGGGGGCGCGGATCAGCCCCAGCATTTT	CASSATGGADQPQHF
TRBJ2-1	TRBD2	TRBV6-5	.	TGTGCCAGCACCGTGCTTGGGGGGGGCTACAATGAGCAGTTCTTC	CASTVLGGGYNEQFF
TRBJ2-3	TRBD2	TRBV2	many	TGTGCCAGCAGTCTCCAGCGGGACGGCACAGATACGCAGTATTTT	CASSLQRDGTDTQYF
TRBJ2-2	.	TRBV6-1	.	TGTGCCAGCATAACGTTCGCCGGGGAGCTGTTTTTT	CASITFAGELFF
TRBJ2-3	.	TRBV20-1	many	TGCAGTGCTAAGTTTAGTCCTAGCTCTTCTAGCACAGATACGCAGTATTTT	CSAKFSPSSSSTDTQYF
TRBJ2-5	.	TRBV3-1	many	TGTGCCAGCAGCCAAGTTAGGAAGACCCAGTACTTC	CASSQVRKTQYF
TRBJ2-2	.	TRBV6-1	many	TGTGCCACTTCCCCTAGGAGGGCGAACACCGGGGAGCTGTTTTTT	CATSPRRANTGELFF
TRBJ2-3	TRBD2	TRBV24-1	.	TGTGCCAGCTCCTCAGCGGGAAGGGCAGATACGCAGTATTTT	CASSSAGRADTQYF
TRBJ2-1	.	TRBV9	many	TGTGCCAGCAGCGTAGAACTAGAGGCATCCTCCTACAATGAGCAGTTCTTC	CASSVELEASSYNEQFF
TRBJ2-3	TRBD1	TRBV10-3	many	TGTGCCATCAGTGAAGGGGCCACAGGGGTCGAGCCGCAGTATTTT	CAISEGATGVEPQYF
TRBJ2-7	.	TRBV10-2	many	TGCGCCAGCAGCCAAGGGTCCCCATTCGGCGAGCAGTACTTC	CASSQGSPFGEQYF
TRBJ2-3	.	TRBV20-1	many	TGCAGTGCTTCCCTGGGCAGGGATACGCAGTATTTT	CSASLGRDTQYF
TRBJ1-2	.	TRBV18	.	TGTGCCAGCTCACCTCTGGGGGCCGGCGAGGGCTACACCTTC	CASSPLGAGEGYTF
TRBJ2-7	TRBD1	TRBV27	.	TGTGCCAGCAGTCTTAAACCAGGGGGTCAGTACGAGCAGTACTTC	CASSLKPGGQYEQYF
TRBJ2-3	.	TRBV7-2	many	TGTGCCAGCAGCTCGACAGAAAGGGCAGATACGCAGTATTTT	CASSSTERADTQYF
TRBJ1-6	.	TRBV28	many	TGTGCCAGCAGATATCCTGGGACGGATAATTCACCCCTCCACTTT	CASRYPGTDNSPLHF
TRBJ2-3	.	TRBV29-1	many	TGCAGCGTTGATAGCGTAGTTTCGGATACGCAGTATTTT	CSVDSVVSDTQYF
TRBJ2-1	TRBD2	TRBV19	few	TGTGCCAGTAGTATAGTGGGGACTAGCTGGACCAATGAGCAGTTCTTC	CASSIVGTSWTNEQFF
TRBJ2-3	.	TRBV11-2	many	TGTGCCAGCAGCTCTCAGGGTAGGGCAGATACGCAGTATTTT	CASSSQGRADTQYF
TRBJ2-1	.	TRBV4-3	many	TGCGCCAGCAGCCACAGTAGCGACTACAATGAGCAGTTCTTC	CASSHSSDYNEQFF
TRBJ2-7	.	TRBV7-2	many	TGTGCCAGCAGCTCCGGACGGGAACAGTACTTC	CASSSGREQYF
TRBJ1-4	.	TRBV11-3	many	TGTGCCAGCAGCCCCGACCCTTGGACACAGGAAAAACTGTTTTTT	CASSPDPWTQEKLFF
TRBJ2-1	TRBD2	TRBV7-3	many	TGTGCCAGCAGCCCAAGGGGGACTAGCGGGATCCGCTCCTACAATGAGCAGTTCTTC	CASSPRGTSGIRSYNEQFF
TRBJ1-2	.	TRBV10-3	once	TGTGCCATCAGGAGGAGAACTGGGCCCTATGGCTACACCTTC	CAIRRRTGPYGYTF
TRBJ1-4	.	TRBV19	many	TGTGCCAGTAGTATGGGGGGGCCTGCGGGGTTCGCAACTAATGAAAAACTGTTTTTT	CASSMGGPAGFATNEKLFF
TRBJ1-2	TRBD1	TRBV30	many	TGTGCCTGGAGTATAGGGGGCAGAGGCTATGGCTACACCTTC	CAWSIGGRGYGYTF
TRBJ2-3	.	TRBV20-1	many	TGCAGTTCGGGGTCTCCAGATACGCAGTATTTT	CSSGSPDTQYF
TRBJ1-6	.	TRBV9	many	TGTGCCAGCAGCGTAGATCTGTACCCCTATAATTCACCCCTCCACTTT	CASSVDLYPYNSPLHF
TRBJ2-1	.	TRBV20-1	many	TGCAGTGCTGGCCGGGGAGTAGACAATGAGCAGTTCTTC	CSAGRGVDNEQFF
TRBJ2-1	.	TRBV9	many	TGTGCCAGCAGCGTAGTGAACAATGAGCAGTTCTTC	CASSVVNNEQFF
TRBJ1-4	.	TRBV2	once	TGTGCCAGCAGTGAATCAGAAAGCGGAAAACTGTTTTTT	CASSESESGKLFF
TRBJ2-7	TRBD1	TRBV5-1	many	TGCGCCAGCAGCTTGGAGGTTTTGACAGGGGGCGCGTACTTC	CASSLEVLTGGAYF
TRBJ2-3	.	TRBV10-3	many	TGTGCCATCAGTGAGGGGTGGGCCCCAGATACGCAGTATTTT	CAISEGWAPDTQYF
TRBJ2-4	TRBD2	TRBV20-1	once	TGCAGTGCTAGAGGGACTAGCACAAACACTCAGTACTTC	CSARGTSTNTQYF
TRBJ2-1	.	TRBV6-1	few	TGTGCCAGCAACCAGGACGGCTACAATGAGCAGTTCTTC	CASNQDGYNEQFF